This T cell receptor beta chain was identified during a study of blood T cells in healthy people across ages. Study context: Template-switching capture recovered about one barcoded beta molecule per two T cells.

A second PCR of about 7 to 12 cycles used a sample-barcoded 5' primer and a J-beta primer mix. Tagging of each cDNA molecule was performed by a template-switch adaptor with 12 random nucleotides. Each CDR3 protein gets one entry after TCRdb re-called the 5' RACE reads with MiXCR. The sample carries around 1,900,000 distinct CDR3 sequences, approximately 39% recorded once. A word on this clonotype: Its antigen is unknown.

Germline V gives CDR1 SNHLY, CDR2 FYNNEI. The CDR3 extends over 13 amino acids. V was shortened by 6 bases and J by 2 bases, with 11 bases between the two germline ends. Overall study findings and caveats: Observed TCR beta diversity per million T cells went down as age went up. This fall followed a roughly linear course with age.

The receptor's source is a human donor in good health. The chain joins TRBV2 to TRBJ2-7; no firm D call. The sample taken for sequencing was blood. This CDR3 is CASRRSVTYEQYF. CDR3 nucleotides: TGTGCCAGCAGGAGGAGTGTTACCTACGAGCAGTACTTC. Based on the CDR3 plus reference TRBV2 and TRBJ2-7, the full variable domain is EPEVTQTPSHQVTQMGQEVILRCVPISNHLYFYWYRQILGQKVEFLVSFYNNEISEKSEIFDDQFSVERPDGSNFTLKIRSTKLEDSAMYFCASRRSVTYEQYFGPGTRLTVT.